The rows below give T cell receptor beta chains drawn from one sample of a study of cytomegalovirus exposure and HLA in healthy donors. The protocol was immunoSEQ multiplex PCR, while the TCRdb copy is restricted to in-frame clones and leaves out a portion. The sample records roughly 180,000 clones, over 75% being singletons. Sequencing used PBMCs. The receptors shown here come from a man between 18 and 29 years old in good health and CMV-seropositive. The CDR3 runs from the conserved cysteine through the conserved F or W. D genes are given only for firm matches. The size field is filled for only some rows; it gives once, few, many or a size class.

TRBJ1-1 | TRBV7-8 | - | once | TGTGCCAGCAGCAACCTGGGCGGGGGAAACACTGAAGCTTTCTTT | CASSNLGGGNTEAFF
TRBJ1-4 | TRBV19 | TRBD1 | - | TGTGCCAGTAGAGGACAGGCTACAGATCTGGGAAAACTGTTTTTT | CASRGQATDLGKLFF
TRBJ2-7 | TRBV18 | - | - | TGTGCCAGCTCACCCTCCGGGGGGCGCAACGAGCAGTACTTC | CASSPSGGRNEQYF
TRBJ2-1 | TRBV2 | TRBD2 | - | TGTGCCAGCAGGCATGGACTAGCGGGGGGGCGCAATGAGCAGTTCTTC | CASRHGLAGGRNEQFF
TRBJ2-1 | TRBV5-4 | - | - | TGTGCCAGCAGCTGGGAGATGGGCTCCTACAATGAGCAGTTCTTC | CASSWEMGSYNEQFF
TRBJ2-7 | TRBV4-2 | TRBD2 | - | TGTGCCAGCAGCCAAGGGGGAGCGGGACCCTACGAGCAGTACTTC | CASSQGGAGPYEQYF
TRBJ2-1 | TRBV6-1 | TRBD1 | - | TGTGCCAGCAGTGTGGGACAGGGGGCAGGTTATGAGCAGTTCTTC | CASSVGQGAGYEQFF
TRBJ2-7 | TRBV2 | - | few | TGTGCCAGCAGTAAAGGCGGGGCGGACTACGAGCAGTACTTC | CASSKGGADYEQYF
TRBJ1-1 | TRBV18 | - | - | TGTGCCAGCTCACCAGGAGGGTTTCCCAAGAACACTGAAGCTTTCTTT | CASSPGGFPKNTEAFF
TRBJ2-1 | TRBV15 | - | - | TGTGCCACCAGCAGAGATGGCCCCTTTATGAGGAATGAGCAGTTCTTC | CATSRDGPFMRNEQFF
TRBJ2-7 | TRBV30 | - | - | TGTGCCTGGGCAATCGGGGTAAGCTACGAGCAGTACTTC | CAWAIGVSYEQYF
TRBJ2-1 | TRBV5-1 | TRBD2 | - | TGCGCCAGCAGCTTGGGCGGGGGGGCTTACAATGAGCAGTTCTTC | CASSLGGGAYNEQFF
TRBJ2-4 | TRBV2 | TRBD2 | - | TGTGCCAGCAGTAACCCCAGAGGACTAGCGGGGGGGAAAAACATTCAGTACTTC | CASSNPRGLAGGKNIQYF
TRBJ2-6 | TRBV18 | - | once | TGTGCCAGCTCACCCTGGGGGGGCCGTGTGTCTGGGGCCAACGTCCTGACTTTC | CASSPWGGRVSGANVLTF
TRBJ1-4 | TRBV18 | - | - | TGTGCCAGCTCACCAGGGGGCCCGGGTGAAAAACTGTTTTTT | CASSPGGPGEKLFF
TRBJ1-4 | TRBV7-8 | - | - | TGTGCCAGCAGAAAGAGGCAGACTAATGAAAAACTGTTTTTT | CASRKRQTNEKLFF
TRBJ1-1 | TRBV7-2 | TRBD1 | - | TGTGCCAGCAGCCAAGGACAGGGGAACACTGAAGCTTTCTTT | CASSQGQGNTEAFF
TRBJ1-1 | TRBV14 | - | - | TGTGCCAGCAGTCGACACCTTTCCCCTGAAGCTTTCTTT | CASSRHLSPEAFF
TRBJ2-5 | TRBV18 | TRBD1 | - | TGTGCCAGCTCTTTAACCGGGACAGGGACACAAGAGACCCAGTACTTC | CASSLTGTGTQETQYF
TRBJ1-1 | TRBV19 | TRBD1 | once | TGTGCCAGTAGTAGGGGACAGTTGAACACTGAAGCTTTCTTT | CASSRGQLNTEAFF
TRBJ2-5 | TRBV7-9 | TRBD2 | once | TGTGCCAGCAGCTTAGAAGGTTGGGGGAGCGGGGGAAAAGAGACCCAGTACTTC | CASSLEGWGSGGKETQYF
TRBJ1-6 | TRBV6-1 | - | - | TGTGCCAGCCGAGGAACGGGAAAAAATTCACCCCTCCACTTT | CASRGTGKNSPLHF
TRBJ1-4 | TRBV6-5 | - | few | TGTGCCAGCAGACTCCACGACAGTGGTGGGGAACTGTTTTTT | CASRLHDSGGELFF
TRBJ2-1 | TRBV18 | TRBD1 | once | TGTGCCAGCTCAACCCGGACAGGGGTGGATGAGCAGTTCTTC | CASSTRTGVDEQFF
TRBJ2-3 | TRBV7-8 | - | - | TGTGCCAGCAGCTTAGCGGGGGCCGCTGCGTGGTCAGATACGCAGTATTTT | CASSLAGAAAWSDTQYF
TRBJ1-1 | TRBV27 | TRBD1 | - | TGTGCCAGCAGTTTCCTCGGACAGGGCGTAAACACTGAAGCTTTCTTT | CASSFLGQGVNTEAFF
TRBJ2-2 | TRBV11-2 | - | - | TGTGCCAGCAGCTCCCCTCAGGGGACCGGGGAGCTGTTTTTT | CASSSPQGTGELFF
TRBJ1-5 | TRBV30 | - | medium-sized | TGTGCCTGGAGTGTCTGCAGGGGTCCACCCGGTGGAAATCAGCCCCAGCATTTT | CAWSVCRGPPGGNQPQHF
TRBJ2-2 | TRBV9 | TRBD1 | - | TGTGCCAGCAGCGTAGGGACAGGGCCCGGGGAGCTGTTTTTT | CASSVGTGPGELFF
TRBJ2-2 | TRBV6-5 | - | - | TGTGCCAGCAGTTACTCTCCCCTACGAGGGGAGCTGTTTTTT | CASSYSPLRGELFF
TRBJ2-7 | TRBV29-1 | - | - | TGCAGCGTTTGCTGCGTCCTGCACGAGCAGTACTTC | CSVCCVLHEQYF
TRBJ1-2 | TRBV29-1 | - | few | TGCAGCGCCGCGGGCCTCCGGGATGGCTACACCTTC | CSAAGLRDGYTF
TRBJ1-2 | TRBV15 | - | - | TGTGCCACCAGGAAGGGGGTTAACTATGGCTACACCTTC | CATRKGVNYGYTF
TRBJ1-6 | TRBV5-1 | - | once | TGCGCCAGCAGCTTGAAAGGGGTGCCTAATTCACCCCTCCACTTT | CASSLKGVPNSPLHF
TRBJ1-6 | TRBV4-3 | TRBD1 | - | TGCGCCAGCAGCCTCGGACAGGGGGATTCACCCCTCCACTTT | CASSLGQGDSPLHF
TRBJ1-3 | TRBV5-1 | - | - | TGCGCCAGCAGCCCAGGGGTGCTCAGAAACACCATATATTTT | CASSPGVLRNTIYF
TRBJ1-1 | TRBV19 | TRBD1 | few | TGTGCCAGTAGTATAGGACAGGGGCGAGACACTGAAGCTTTCTTT | CASSIGQGRDTEAFF
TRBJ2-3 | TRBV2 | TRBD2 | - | TGTGCCAGCCGCATAGGGACTAGCGTAACAGATACGCAGTATTTT | CASRIGTSVTDTQYF
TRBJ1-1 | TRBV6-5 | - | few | TGTGCCAGCAATTCCCCCCTGGGCGCCTCTTTCTTT | CASNSPLGASFF
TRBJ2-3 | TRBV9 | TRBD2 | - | TGTGCCAGCAGCGTAGGCGGAATGCGGCTAGCGGTTAACACAGATACGCAGTATTTT | CASSVGGMRLAVNTDTQYF
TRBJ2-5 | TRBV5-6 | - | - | TGTGCCAGCAGCCACAGCACAGGGAATCAGTACTTC | CASSHSTGNQYF
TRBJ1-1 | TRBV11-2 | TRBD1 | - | TGTGCCAGCAGCTTAGGTGACAGGGCGCGCACTGAAGCTTTCTTT | CASSLGDRARTEAFF